Below, one T cell receptor beta chain is given with its context. Its antigen is not known. The V and J ends lost 3 bases and 3 bases respectively, with 24 bases between them. The germline V gene has CDR1 MNHEY and CDR2 SMNVEV (reference sequence). CDR3 size: 19 residues. The data belong to a study of CD8 T cells in ankylosing spondylitis. Whole-study findings and limits: Seven or eight highly homologous variants formed a TCR beta motif that appeared characteristic of ankylosing spondylitis blood. Relatively rare in peripheral blood, disease-linked clones were also CD8+. The study looked at matched synovial fluid samples from ankylosing spondylitis patients. Disease-linked clones were reported to be significantly enriched there. Earlier literature documents some of the motif variants in reactive arthritis synovial fluid and blood.

The TCR beta libraries were generated through quantitative 5'-RACE incorporating molecular barcodes. Each CDR3 protein gets one entry after TCRdb re-called the 5' RACE reads with MiXCR. The data hold a few hundred thousand distinct CDR3 sequences, with around 20% observed a single time. This rearrangement joins TRBV27 to TRBJ2-4; D is perhaps TRBD1 or TRBD2 (5 bases each). Sequences were obtained from blood, either unsorted or a sorted T cell fraction (not recorded which). The clonotype was recovered from a male donor with ankylosing spondylitis. The CDR3 loop reads CASSFGAIPASEGKNIQYF. CDR3 coding DNA: TGTGCCAGCAGTTTCGGGGCAATTCCCGCCTCGGAAGGCAAAAACATTCAGTACTTC.